This T cell receptor beta chain was documented in a study of tumor-infiltrating T cells and Merkel cell polyomavirus (dated by TCRdb to about 2017). Broadly, across the study: The study examined CD8+ T cells specific for the Merkel cell polyomavirus KLL epitope in Merkel cell carcinoma patients. Patients came in at different disease stages and had a median follow-up of roughly 2.5 years, ranging from roughly 1.1 to 6.0 years. Varied, non-standardized therapies, including chemotherapy, radiation and immunotherapies, were received by the patients. In 14 to 15 samples, KLL-tetramer-sorted cells taken from blood or tumor-infiltrating lymphocytes underwent TRB sequencing, as did roughly twelve matched whole-tumor samples. Most whole-tumor samples were obtained as 25-micron curls cut from formalin-fixed, paraffin-embedded tissue blocks. Across the study, one tumor sample was a frozen nodal tumor digest and one was a flash-frozen core biopsy of a metastasis.

For CDR1 and CDR2, the germline V gene lists MGHRA and YSYEKL. The trim is 1 base for V and 8 bases for J, with a gap of 8 bases between the germline ends. Including the terminal cysteine and phenylalanine, the CDR3 comprises 13 residues. The read is trimmed to its CDR3 DNA, 39 bases read in frame from base 1. The study at large found these results: Significantly improved MCC-specific survival was associated with a higher fraction of KLL-specific T cells within tumors (about 1.8-18% versus roughly 0-0.14%). KLL-specific TRB repertoires proved diverse and largely private: among around 410 unique sequences, only one clonotype was public, and two patients shared that clonotype. The small sample size of the study (n of about 13 patients) is recognized as a limitation. The study examined just one viral epitope, so T cells targeting other Merkel cell polyomavirus epitopes were not captured. A significant MCC-specific survival advantage (P = 0.0051) was associated with tumors having more unique KLL-specific clonotypes (roughly 5-110 vs 0-3).

Concerning this clone itself: No cognate antigen has been identified for it. No base quality information exists; no much larger clone differs at one position.

By immunohistochemistry, the tumors of all patients showed robust positive staining for Merkel cell polyomavirus Large T antigen. About a dozen Merkel cell carcinoma patients were included, each with robust KLL-tetramer+ populations (above 0.04% of CD8+ T cells) in blood and/or cultured TIL. Every patient was Caucasian, and patient ages had a median of 65 years and ranged from roughly 50 to 85 years. The library was built by means of the immunoSEQ multiplex PCR assay. Adaptive Biotechnologies (Seattle, WA) carried out genomic DNA extraction, TRB sequencing and normalization. Concerning the study's data processing: To compute clonality, the Shannon entropy of productive TRB sequences was normalized by log2 of unique productive sequences and then subtracted from one. KLL-specific clonotypes in tumors were found by matching TCRbeta CDR3 amino acid sequences to the sequences from the tetramer-sorted sample of each patient. This is the immuneACCESS table as TCRdb keeps it, with only in-frame sequences that have V and J called. A part of the clones is gone; compared with another copy, unresolved V genes explain less than half, and the rest is unexplained. The V and J calls and the clone size are those of that table, but D and trimming were determined from the DNA. The sample table contains about 3,000 clones; only one count was recorded for 84% of them. 9% to 10% of the sample goes to the ten largest clones.

In this chain, TRBV4-1 is recombined with TRBJ1-4; a confident D gene designation cannot be given. The specimen sequenced was tumor tissue. The TCR comes from a man aged 50 to 59 with Merkel cell carcinoma. The sequenced DNA: TGCGCCAGCAGCCAAGGTTCCGAGGAAAAACTGTTTTTT. This gives the protein CASSQGSEEKLFF.